This TCR beta chain was recorded in a study of T cell changes during pregnancy in multiple sclerosis. The protocol was immunoSEQ multiplex PCR, while the TCRdb copy is restricted to in-frame clones and leaves out a portion. Of around 34,000 clones listed, 90% were seen once; the top ten hold around a tenth. CDR1 and CDR2 from the germline V gene are LGHNA and YSLEER. The trim removed 3 bases at V and 8 bases at J, leaving 15 bases unmatched. The CDR3 is 18 residues long. The TCR originated in a female donor with multiple sclerosis, enrolled in a pregnancy study. Material: CD8+ T cells from peripheral blood mononuclear cells, obtained before pregnancy. The chain is built from TRBV4-3 and TRBJ2-1, with 11 bases fitting TRBD2. The CDR3 nucleotides are TGCGCCAGCAGCCAGGGAGGCGTTAGCGGGGGGGCGTGGGATGAGCAGTTCTTC. Translation gives CASSQGGVSGGAWDEQFF.